These 20 T cell receptor beta chains came from one sample sequenced in a study of blood T cell repertoires in COVID-19. Assay used: immunoSEQ multiplex PCR; TCRdb lists only in-frame clones, some missing. The sample lists about 400,000 clones, roughly 90% seen once, with around 3% in the top ten. The sample taken for sequencing was PBMCs or T cells enriched from blood (not recorded which). The receptors derive from a woman aged 25 to 39 who had recovered from COVID-19.

J is TRBJ2-3 and V is TRBV7-6; no reliable D call. Trimming stripped 6 bases from V and 5 bases from J, with 9 bases between. This CDR3 has 12 residues. From germline, CDR1 is SGHVS and CDR2 FNYEAQ. CDR3 sequence (DNA): TGTGCCAGCAGTCCAGTGGTAGATACGCAGTATTTT. Translation gives CASSPVVDTQYF.

V gene TRBV2 combines with J gene TRBJ1-2, with 9 positions matching TRBD1. This CDR3 region has 15 residues. Losses at the gene ends were 4 bases for V and 9 bases for J; bases not matched to a gene: 12. Germline V gene lookup returns CDR1 SNHLY and CDR2 FYNNEI. CDR3 loop: CASSADRGSDSRYTF. CDR3 sequence (DNA): TGTGCCAGCAGTGCGGACAGGGGCTCAGATAGTCGCTACACCTTC.

The chain uses TRBV7-9 and TRBJ1-2; possible D gene TRBD1, 6 bases. Germline CDR1 SEHNR, CDR2 FQNEAQ (reference sequence). The CDR3 spans 14 residues. The V and J ends lost 4 bases and 7 bases respectively, with 16 bases between them. The CDR3 region has the DNA TGTGCCAGCAGCTCATCAGGGGCAGTAGGTGGCTACACCTTC. It encodes CASSSSGAVGGYTF.

The V and J genes are TRBV19 and TRBJ2-2; 9 nucleotides match TRBD1. With 6 bases clipped from V and 7 bases from J, the junction kept 9 bases outside the gene matches. Germline CDR1 and CDR2: LNHDA and SQIVND (reference sequence). This CDR3 region has 15 residues. The CDR3 sequence is CASSRDREKGGELFF. As DNA, the CDR3 is TGTGCCAGTAGCCGGGACAGGGAAAAGGGCGGGGAGCTGTTTTTT. Full variable domain (remainder filled in from reference TRBV19 and TRBJ2-2): DGGITQSPKYLFRKEGQNVTLSCEQNLNHDAMYWYRQDPGQGLRLIYYSQIVNDFQKGDIAEGYSVSREKKESFPLTVTSAQKNPTAFYLCASSRDREKGGELFFGEGSRLTVL.

V is TRBV11-2 and J is TRBJ1-1; D remains unclear. V lost 3 bases, J lost 1 base, and 6 bases lay in between. Germline values: CDR1 SGHAT, CDR2 FQNNGV. The CDR3 loop spans 13 amino acids. In nucleotides, the CDR3 is TGTGCCAGCAGCTTCGGTAGGAACACTGAAGCTTTCTTT. This translates into CASSFGRNTEAFF.

This chain joins TRBV28 and TRBJ2-7; tentative D call: TRBD1 (6 bases). The CDR3 has 13 amino acids. Germline V lookup: CDR1 MDHEN, CDR2 SYDVKM. Trimming pared 8 bases from V and 2 bases from J, leaving 13 bases between. CDR3 nucleotides: TGTGCCAGCGGGCCTGGGGGCCCCTACGAGCAGTACTTC. Residues: CASGPGGPYEQYF. Drawing the rest from reference TRBV28 and TRBJ2-7, the complete variable domain is DVKVTQSSRYLVKRTGEKVFLECVQDMDHENMFWYRQDPGLGLRLIYFSYDVKMKEKGDIPEGYSVSREKKERFSLILESASTNQTSMYLCASGPGGPYEQYFGPGTRLTVT.

V usage is TRBV28 and J usage is TRBJ1-5, with 7 nucleotides matching TRBD1. Germline assignment: CDR1 MDHEN and CDR2 SYDVKM. This CDR3 is 13 amino acids long. The junction had 2 bases not matched to a gene; V was cut back by 5 bases and J by 4 bases. CDR3 in DNA: TGTGCCAGCAGTGTGACAGGGAATCAGCCCCAGCATTTT. This gives the protein CASSVTGNQPQHF.

This clone came up once. The gene calls are TRBV7-9 and TRBJ2-7; a possible D gene is TRBD2 (6 bases). The CDR3 has 15 residues. Germline CDR1 is SEHNR and CDR2 is FQNEAQ (reference sequence). V lost 4 bases to trimming and J lost 4 bases, with 17 bases between them. The DNA for the CDR3 is TGTGCCAGCAGCTCCGCACCGCGGGAACATTACGAGCAGTACTTC. This codes for CASSSAPREHYEQYF.

The V gene is TRBV19, the J gene TRBJ2-3; D is uncertain. The CDR3 has 14 amino acids. Germline lookup yields CDR1 LNHDA and CDR2 SQIVND (reference sequence). The V end lost 3 bases, the J end lost 5 bases, and 12 bases lay between the germline ends. CDR3 region: CASSISSVGDTQYF. The CDR3 nucleotides read TGTGCCAGTAGTATCTCCTCGGTTGGAGATACGCAGTATTTT. Full variable domain (rest looked up from reference TRBV19 and TRBJ2-3): DGGITQSPKYLFRKEGQNVTLSCEQNLNHDAMYWYRQDPGQGLRLIYYSQIVNDFQKGDIAEGYSVSREKKESFPLTVTSAQKNPTAFYLCASSISSVGDTQYFGPGTRLTVL.

V is TRBV19 and J is TRBJ1-3; D is possibly TRBD1 (6 bases). Trimming stripped 9 bases from V and 4 bases from J, with 16 bases between. Germline V lookup: CDR1 LNHDA, CDR2 SQIVND (reference sequence). There are 14 residues in the CDR3. Here the CDR3 reads CASQTGTNGNTIYF. DNA for the CDR3: TGTGCCAGCCAGACAGGCACGAACGGAAACACCATATATTTT.

This chain joins TRBV7-2 and TRBJ1-2; TRBD1 is a possible D gene (6 bases). The CDR3 has 15 residues. The germline CDR1 and CDR2 sequences are SGHTA and FQGNSA. V was shortened by 2 bases and J by 4 bases, with 14 bases between the two germline ends. The CDR3 bases are TGTGCCAGCAGCTTACTAGGGACACCCTTCTATGGCTACACCTTC. Its protein is CASSLLGTPFYGYTF.

This clone was detected once. This chain links TRBV4-1 with TRBJ2-5; TRBD2 matches at 7 bases. Germline V lookup: CDR1 MGHRA, CDR2 YSYEKL. V was clipped by 4 bases and J by 1 base; unmatched bases: 21. The CDR3 consists of 20 residues. CDR3 sequence: CASSLVDSAGFDYFQETQYF. The CDR3 coding sequence is TGCGCCAGCAGCCTAGTCGATTCAGCGGGATTTGACTACTTCCAAGAGACCCAGTACTTC.

The chain uses TRBV7-8 and TRBJ2-2, with 7 bases identical to TRBD1. The CDR3 spans 14 residues. Per the germline V gene, CDR1 is SGHVS and CDR2 is FQNEAQ. Trimming removed 11 bases from V and 5 bases from J; junction bases left unmatched: 11. CDR3 coding DNA: TGTGCCGTTAGGGGGCCTTCGCGGACCGGGGAGCTGTTTTTT. Translation gives CAVRGPSRTGELFF. Full variable domain (outside the CDR3, taken from reference TRBV7-8 and TRBJ2-2): GAGVSQSPRYKVAKRGQDVALRCDPISGHVSLFWYQQALGQGPEFLTYFQNEAQLDKSGLPSDRFFAERPEGSVSTLKIQRTQQEDSAVYLCAVRGPSRTGELFFGEGSRLTVL.

The V gene is TRBV10-2, the J gene TRBJ1-1; maybe TRBD1 (5 bases). The CDR3 is made up of 13 amino acids. Trimming left V 2 bases short and J 5 bases short, with 9 bases between. Germline-derived CDR1 and CDR2 are WSHSY and SAAADI. The CDR3 spells CASSEQGWTEAFF. CDR3 nucleotide sequence: TGCGCCAGCAGTGAGCAGGGTTGGACTGAAGCTTTCTTT.

This chain joins TRBV5-1 and TRBJ1-4; D not resolved. Trimming cost V 0 bases and J 3 bases, with 12 bases left between them. Per germline, CDR1 SGHRS and CDR2 YFSETQ. The CDR3 runs to 16 residues. This chain's CDR3 is CASSLAVGGSNEKLFF. The CDR3 bases are TGCGCCAGCAGCTTGGCCGTTGGCGGGTCTAATGAAAAACTGTTTTTT.

On this clone itself: Its ends do not fully match the called genes, so a read error is possible. The CDR3 nucleotides are TGTGCTAGCAGCTTTGGGACTAGCGGACCCAATGAGCAGTTCTTC. This translates into CASSFGTSGPNEQFF. The rearrangement joins TRBV7-7 to TRBJ2-1; TRBD2 agrees at 11 bases. CDR1 is SSHAT and CDR2 is FNYEAQ in the germline V gene (reference sequence). This CDR3 is built from 15 residues.

The chain is built from TRBV5-6 and TRBJ1-2; TRBD1 matches at 7 bases. The CDR3 sequence is 14 residues long. Trimming removed 2 bases from V and 5 bases from J; junction bases left unmatched: 6. Germline V CDR1 and CDR2: SGHDT, YYEEEE. This CDR3 reads CASSLRGLLYGYTF. The CDR3 nucleotides read TGTGCCAGCAGCTTAAGGGGGCTCCTGTATGGCTACACCTTC.

There are a few counts of this clone. V usage is TRBV5-4 and J usage is TRBJ2-7; 7 bases align to TRBD1. CDR1 is SGHNT and CDR2 is YYREEE in the germline V gene (reference sequence). Unmatched junction bases numbered 12, after V lost 4 bases and J lost 5 bases. The CDR3 length is 15 residues. The CDR3 loop reads CASSTRQGKGDEQYF. The CDR3 nucleotides read TGTGCCAGCAGCACCCGACAGGGCAAAGGCGACGAGCAGTACTTC.

This chain connects TRBV12-3 or TRBV12-4 to TRBJ1-4, with unresolved D. The CDR3 is 12 amino acids. V was shortened by 3 bases and J by 5 bases, with 4 bases between the two germline ends. The CDR3 region is CASSFSNEKLFF. The CDR3 DNA reads TGTGCCAGCAGTTTTTCGAATGAAAAACTGTTTTTT.

V and J are TRBV10-2 and TRBJ2-7, with D hard to call. Germline assignment: CDR1 WSHSY and CDR2 SAAADI. Trimming pared 4 bases from V and 7 bases from J, leaving 11 bases between. There are 12 residues in the CDR3. The CDR3 protein is CASSGSYREQYF. The CDR3 DNA follows: TGCGCCAGCAGTGGATCTTACCGGGAGCAGTACTTC.